Shown below are 30 T cell receptor beta chains from a single sample sequenced in a study of vaccination and CD4 T cells after COVID-19. Treatment given: roughly nine-day PBMC culture with coronavirus spike peptide pools or control peptides (ViraFEST assay). Sequenced with the Oncomine TCR Beta short-read assay was DNA taken from cultured CD4+ T cells. One entry per CDR3 protein results from TCRdb running MiXCR on the PCR reads. Of 15,000 to 20,000 distinct CDR3 sequences listed, 43% are singletons. These receptors lack a known antigen. The sample here was CD4+ T cells from blood, cultured in vitro, taken before SARS-CoV-2 vaccination. These receptors came from a human donor who had recovered from COVID-19.

V usage is TRBV20-1 and J usage is TRBJ2-5; 10 nucleotides agree with TRBD2. Germline V gene data show CDR1 as DFQATT and CDR2 as SNEGSKA (reference sequence). The V and J ends lost 0 bases and 5 bases, in that order; junction bases with no gene match: 9. The CDR3 extends over 16 amino acids. The CDR3 bases are TGCAGTGCTAGAGATCGGCTAGCGGGAGTACGCGAGACCCAGTACTTC. Amino acids: CSARDRLAGVRETQYF.

The sample holds one count of this clonotype. The chain uses TRBV11-3 and TRBJ2-1; perhaps TRBD2 as D (6 bases). The CDR3 spans 15 residues. The V end was cut by 1 base, the J end by 7 bases, with 14 bases between. CDR1 and CDR2 from the germline V gene are SGHNT and YENEEA. The CDR3 sequence: CASSLASGRGNEQFF. In DNA form, the CDR3 reads TGTGCCAGCAGCTTAGCCAGCGGGCGGGGAAATGAGCAGTTCTTC.

The chain carries TRBV18 and TRBJ2-2, with D perhaps matching TRBD1 or TRBD2 (6 bases each). The CDR3 is made up of 16 amino acids. Germline V CDR1 and CDR2: KGHSH, LQKENI. The ends were cut back, 3 bases at V and 3 bases at J, with 14 bases in the middle. DNA of the CDR3: TGTGCCAGCTCACCGATAGGGGGGCGAGACACCGGGGAGCTGTTTTTT. Its translation is CASSPIGGRDTGELFF.

The chain couples TRBV20-1 to TRBJ2-5, with D maybe TRBD2 (6 bases). V dropped 4 bases and J dropped 2 bases, with 17 bases sitting between them. Germline V gene lookup returns CDR1 DFQATT and CDR2 SNEGSKA (reference sequence). The length of the CDR3 is 15 residues. The CDR3: CSAIRPAGRQETQYF. The CDR3 coding sequence is TGCAGTGCTATCCGTCCGGCGGGGAGACAAGAGACCCAGTACTTC.

This CDR3 is CASSPLRYEQYF. Here the CDR3 DNA reads TGTGCCAGCAGTCCATTGCGGTACGAGCAGTACTTC. The rearrangement links TRBV7-9 to TRBJ2-7; D unresolved. The germline CDR1 and CDR2 sequences are SEHNR and FQNEAQ (reference sequence). V was shortened by 6 bases and J by 4 bases, with 10 bases between the two germline ends. The CDR3 loop spans 12 amino acids.

This chain links TRBV7-8 with TRBJ2-7; TRBD1 or TRBD2 may be the D gene (5 bases each). Between the trimmed V and J ends, which lost 1 base and 0 bases, there was a span of 16 bases. Germline CDR1 and CDR2: SGHVS and FQNEAQ. CDR3 length equals 17 residues. The chain's CDR3 is CASSLGGPVRSSYEQYF. CDR3 bases: TGTGCCAGCAGCTTAGGGGGACCCGTGAGATCCTCCTACGAGCAGTACTTC.

This chain links TRBV6-1 with TRBJ2-3; TRBD1 matches 10 bases. The germline gives CDR1 MNHNS, CDR2 SASEGT. The CDR3 runs 14 residues. Unmatched junction bases numbered 5, after V lost 6 bases and J lost 5 bases. The CDR3 reads CASSPGTGVDTQYF. The DNA for the CDR3 is TGTGCCAGCAGCCCCGGGACAGGGGTAGATACGCAGTATTTT.

The rearrangement links TRBV30 to TRBJ1-1, with 10 bases matching TRBD1. Germline V gene lookup returns CDR1 GTSNPN and CDR2 SVGIG (reference sequence). CDR3 length equals 13 residues. V lost 1 base and J lost 7; bases outside the gene matches: 3. The CDR3 DNA is TGTGCCTGGAGTGGGGGACAGGGGCGTGAAGCTTTCTTT. Its translation is CAWSGGQGREAFF.

In the case of this clonotype: One base away lies a much larger clone, so this may be a sequencing read error. The chain employs TRBV27 and TRBJ1-2, with a possible D match to TRBD1 (6 bases). The germline CDR1 and CDR2 sequences are MNHEY and SMNVEV (reference sequence). CDR3 length: 15 residues. This CDR3 reads CVTTSTGGGVNGYTF. CDR3 coding DNA: TGTGTCACCACCTCGACGGGGGGCGGGGTGAATGGCTACACCTTC.

In this sample, this clonotype is medium-sized. This chain connects TRBV20-1 to TRBJ1-5; D is perhaps TRBD1 (5 bases). The V end lost 3 bases, the J end lost 1 base, and 10 bases lay between the germline ends. Germline V gene sequence: CDR1 DFQATT, CDR2 SNEGSKA (reference sequence). This CDR3 is 14 amino acids long. CDR3 DNA sequence: TGCAGTGCTAGTGGGGGGATAAGCAATCAGCCCCAGCATTTT. Its translation is CSASGGISNQPQHF.

This sequence joins TRBV20-1 and TRBJ2-5; TRBD2 is a possible D gene (6 bases). The CDR3 is made up of 15 amino acids. Germline V CDR1 and CDR2: DFQATT, SNEGSKA (reference sequence). V shed 6 bases and J shed 2 bases, with 19 bases lying between them. For the CDR3, the DNA is TGCAGTGCCCCCGATGGAGGGAGGCCTCAAGAGACCCAGTACTTC. Translated: CSAPDGGRPQETQYF.

This clonotype was seen only once. The chain is built from TRBV19 and TRBJ2-1, with TRBD2 matching 9 bases. The trim removed 7 bases at V and 9 bases at J, leaving 16 bases unmatched. Germline CDR1 reads LNHDA; CDR2 reads SQIVND (reference sequence). CDR3 size: 16 residues. The CDR3 protein is CASNRIAGDPRGEQFF. Written as DNA, the CDR3 is TGTGCCAGTAATAGAATAGCGGGAGATCCTCGGGGTGAGCAGTTCTTC.

This clonotype has only a few counts. The chain has TRBV6-2 or TRBV6-3 and TRBJ1-5, with 7 bases that match TRBD1. V was clipped by 6 bases and J by 0 bases; unmatched bases: 5. CDR1 is MNHEY and CDR2 is SVGEGT in the germline V gene. This CDR3 has 15 amino acids. CDR3 bases: TGTGCCAGCAGCCCCGACAGGGATAGCAATCAGCCCCAGCATTTT. Its translation is CASSPDRDSNQPQHF.

The chain joins TRBV6-2 or TRBV6-3 to TRBJ2-1; TRBD1 aligns across 9 bases. CDR1 is MNHEY, CDR2 SVGEGT, per germline. Trimming at V came to 4 bases and at J to 5 bases, leaving 12 bases not matched to a gene. The CDR3 is 17 residues long. CDR3 bases: TGTGCCAGCAGTTTTGCAAACCTAGGACAGGGGAACAATGAGCAGTTCTTC. Amino acid sequence: CASSFANLGQGNNEQFF.

This clonotype was found a few times. This chain links TRBV20-1 with TRBJ1-6; 9 bases are a match to TRBD1. The junction had 6 bases not matched to a gene; V was cut back by 0 bases and J by 9 bases. This CDR3 region has 15 residues. The germline gives CDR1 DFQATT, CDR2 SNEGSKA (reference sequence). As DNA, the CDR3 is TGCAGTGCTAGAGAGGGACAGGGAAGAGGTTCACCCCTCCACTTT. As protein: CSAREGQGRGSPLHF.

The CDR3 protein is CASSYRGTGTKWGTDTQYF. CDR3 coding DNA: TGTGCCAGCAGTTACCGCGGGACAGGGACTAAGTGGGGCACAGATACGCAGTATTTT. J is TRBJ2-3 and V is TRBV6-5; 9 nucleotides align to TRBD1. This CDR3 spans 19 amino acids. The germline V gene has CDR1 MNHEY and CDR2 SVGAGI. The V gene end was trimmed by 2 bases and the J gene end by 1 base; junction bases not matched to a gene: 13.

This clonotype was counted only a few times. The rearrangement links TRBV20-1 to TRBJ2-1; no definite D call. V gave up 3 bases and J gave up 0 bases, with 9 bases separating them. The CDR3 consists of 14 residues. Germline CDR1 and CDR2: DFQATT and SNEGSKA (reference sequence). The CDR3 DNA follows: TGCAGTGCTAGTTCTCCTAGCTCCTACAATGAGCAGTTCTTC. It specifies CSASSPSSYNEQFF.

This chain uses TRBV20-1 with TRBJ1-2; 7 bases map to TRBD1. CDR1 and CDR2 (germline): DFQATT, SNEGSKA (reference sequence). CDR3 size: 13 residues. Trimming cost V 4 bases and J 6 bases; bases outside gene matches: 8. The DNA for the CDR3 is TGCAGTGCTATTAGTCCAGGGGGGAATGGCTACACCTTC. Translation: CSAISPGGNGYTF.

This chain connects TRBV10-2 to TRBJ1-2, with 10 bases lining up with TRBD1. The CDR3 runs 14 residues. The V segment lost 4 bases and the J segment 10 bases; nucleotides outside the gene matches: 9. Germline V CDR1 and CDR2: WSHSY, SAAADI. This CDR3 reads CASSALGQGPYYTF. The CDR3 coding sequence is TGCGCCAGCAGTGCCTTGGGACAGGGGCCCTACTACACCTTC.

This clonotype was found a few times. The rearrangement uses TRBV6-1 and TRBJ2-4; D could derive from TRBD1 or TRBD2 (5 bases each). With 7 bases removed from V and 0 bases from J, the gap between germline ends came to 16 bases. CDR1 is MNHNS, CDR2 SASEGT, per germline. This CDR3 is built from 16 residues. The CDR3 loop is CASNLRGDLAKNIQYF. CDR3 DNA sequence: TGTGCCAGCAATTTACGAGGGGACCTAGCCAAAAACATTCAGTACTTC.

The genes are TRBV6-5 and TRBJ1-3; weak D call: TRBD1 (5 bases). The CDR3 covers 15 residues. CDR1 and CDR2 (germline): MNHEY, SVGAGI. With 2 bases removed from V and 0 bases from J, the gap between germline ends came to 8 bases. The CDR3 coding sequence is TGTGCCAGCAGTTACACAGGCAGCTCTGGAAACACCATATATTTT. This sequence encodes CASSYTGSSGNTIYF.

This clonotype turned up a few times. The CDR3 DNA reads TGTGCCAGCAGCTCCCGGACAGGAACCACTTACAATGAGCAGTTCTTC. This translates into CASSSRTGTTYNEQFF. The rearrangement uses TRBV7-9 and TRBJ2-1; the match to TRBD1 covers 7 bases. V dropped 4 bases and J dropped 4; count of bases not matched to a gene: 10. The germline CDR1 and CDR2 sequences are SEHNR and FQNEAQ (reference sequence). This CDR3 is built from 16 residues.

The chain couples TRBV7-2 to TRBJ2-2; TRBD2 might be the D (5 bases). The CDR3 has 16 residues. V shed 0 bases and J shed 0 bases, with 8 bases lying between them. Germline V gene sequence: CDR1 SGHTA, CDR2 FQGNSA. CDR3 region: CASSLAHGTNTGELFF. The CDR3 nucleotides read TGTGCCAGCAGCTTAGCGCACGGGACGAACACCGGGGAGCTGTTTTTT.

The chain employs TRBV2 and TRBJ1-1; 7 bases fit TRBD1. Losses at the gene ends were 6 bases for V and 0 bases for J; bases not matched to a gene: 10. This CDR3 comprises 16 residues. Germline CDR1 and CDR2: SNHLY and FYNNEI. In nucleotides, the CDR3 is TGTGCCAGCAGACCCGGCCGGACAGGCCTGAACACTGAAGCTTTCTTT. Translating gives CASRPGRTGLNTEAFF.

The rearrangement links TRBV20-1 to TRBJ2-3, with 11 nucleotides matching TRBD2. CDR3 length equals 16 residues. V shed 5 bases, J shed 3 bases, and the junction held 10 bases outside the gene matches. Germline-derived CDR1 and CDR2 are DFQATT and SNEGSKA (reference sequence). For the CDR3, the DNA is TGCAGTGCTGAACGGGGTCTAGCGGGAGGAACAGATACGCAGTATTTT. Amino acid sequence: CSAERGLAGGTDTQYF.

The rearrangement joins TRBV4-3 to TRBJ1-3; 10 bases agree with TRBD1. J lost 5 bases, V lost 4 bases, and 5 bases had no gene match. Germline V gives CDR1 LGHNA, CDR2 YSLEER. There are 15 residues in the CDR3. CDR3 sequence reads: CASSPGQGIRNTIYF. Written as DNA, the CDR3 is TGCGCCAGCAGCCCGGGACAGGGGATACGAAACACCATATATTTT.

The chain joins TRBV7-8 to TRBJ1-2; TRBD1 matches 7 bases. The CDR3 totals 13 residues. CDR1 is SGHVS, CDR2 FQNEAQ, per germline. Trimming at V came to 3 bases and at J to 6 bases, leaving 4 bases not matched to a gene. CDR3 loop: CASSFDRDNGYTF. CDR3 bases: TGTGCCAGCAGCTTTGACAGGGACAATGGCTACACCTTC. Full variable domain (rest looked up from reference TRBV7-8 and TRBJ1-2): GAGVSQSPRYKVAKRGQDVALRCDPISGHVSLFWYQQALGQGPEFLTYFQNEAQLDKSGLPSDRFFAERPEGSVSTLKIQRTQQEDSAVYLCASSFDRDNGYTFGSGTRLTVV.

The genes are TRBV20-1 and TRBJ1-2; D gene uncertain. V dropped 5 bases and J dropped 0 bases, with 16 bases sitting between them. Germline V gene data show CDR1 as DFQATT and CDR2 as SNEGSKA (reference sequence). The CDR3 totals 15 residues. CDR3 in amino acids: CSAYPRMGTNYGYTF. The CDR3 DNA is TGCAGTGCTTACCCTCGGATGGGAACTAACTATGGCTACACCTTC.

The chain couples TRBV11-3 to TRBJ1-5, with 7 bases identical to TRBD1. Germline CDR1 and CDR2: SGHNT and YENEEA. J lost 10 bases, V lost 0 bases, and 9 bases had no gene match. The CDR3 loop spans 15 amino acids. CDR3 in DNA: TGTGCCAGCAGCTTAGATTCCCAGGGGGAGTGCCCCCAGCATTTT. Protein product: CASSLDSQGECPQHF.

The gene calls are TRBV27 and TRBJ1-6, with D possibly matching TRBD1 (5 bases). Germline V gene sequence: CDR1 MNHEY, CDR2 SMNVEV (reference sequence). This CDR3 spans 18 amino acids. Trimming cost V 3 bases and J 0 bases, with 15 bases left between them. CDR3 protein: CASSLWGGESSYNSPLHF. The CDR3 region has the DNA TGTGCCAGCAGTTTGTGGGGGGGGGAGAGCTCCTATAATTCACCCCTCCACTTT.